This T cell receptor (beta chain) is drawn from a study of T cell changes during pregnancy in multiple sclerosis. The table came from immunoSEQ multiplex PCR; TCRdb's copy has only in-frame clones and leaves some out. The sample carries 35,000 to 55,000 clones, roughly 90% recorded once. Turning to this clone: Other DNA sequences from this sample encode an identical CDR3 as well.

Trimming stripped 4 bases from V and 3 bases from J, with 10 bases between. This CDR3 is 13 amino acids long. Germline loops: CDR1 MGHRA, CDR2 YSYEKL. This sequence originates from a female donor in good health, enrolled as a control in a pregnancy study. The source material was peripheral blood, sampled in the second trimester of pregnancy. The rearrangement uses TRBV4-1 and TRBJ2-7; a possible D gene is TRBD2 (5 bases). DNA of the CDR3: TGCGCCAGCAGCCCCCGGGGAGTCTACGAGCAGTACTTC. Translation: CASSPRGVYEQYF.